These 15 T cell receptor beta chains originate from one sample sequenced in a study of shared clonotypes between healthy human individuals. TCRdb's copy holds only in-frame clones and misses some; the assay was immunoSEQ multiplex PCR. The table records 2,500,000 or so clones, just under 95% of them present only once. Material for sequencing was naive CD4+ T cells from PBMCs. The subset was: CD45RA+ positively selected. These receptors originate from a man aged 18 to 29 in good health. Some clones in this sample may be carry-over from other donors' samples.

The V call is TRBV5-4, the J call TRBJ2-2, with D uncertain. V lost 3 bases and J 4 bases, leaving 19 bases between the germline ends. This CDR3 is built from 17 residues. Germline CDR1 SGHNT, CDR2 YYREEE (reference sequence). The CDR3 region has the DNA TGTGCCAGCAGCTCCCGAGCCTCCCAGCGCGGCACCGGGGAGCTGTTTTTT. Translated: CASSSRASQRGTGELFF. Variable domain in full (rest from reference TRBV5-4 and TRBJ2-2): ETGVTQSPTHLIKTRGQQVTLRCSSQSGHNTVSWYQQALGQGPQFIFQYYREEENGRGNFPPRFSGLQFPNYSSELNVNALELDDSALYLCASSSRASQRGTGELFFGEGSRLTVL.

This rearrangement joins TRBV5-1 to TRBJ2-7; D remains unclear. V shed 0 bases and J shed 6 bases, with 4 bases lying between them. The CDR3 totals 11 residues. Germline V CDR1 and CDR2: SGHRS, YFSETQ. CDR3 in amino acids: CASSLEVEQYF. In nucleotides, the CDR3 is TGCGCCAGCAGCTTGGAGGTCGAGCAGTACTTC.

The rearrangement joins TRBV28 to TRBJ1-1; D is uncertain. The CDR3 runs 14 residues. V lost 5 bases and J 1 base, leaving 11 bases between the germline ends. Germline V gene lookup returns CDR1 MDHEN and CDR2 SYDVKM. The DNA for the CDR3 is TGTGCCAGCAGTCCCCTCCGGCGGAACACTGAAGCTTTCTTT. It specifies CASSPLRRNTEAFF.

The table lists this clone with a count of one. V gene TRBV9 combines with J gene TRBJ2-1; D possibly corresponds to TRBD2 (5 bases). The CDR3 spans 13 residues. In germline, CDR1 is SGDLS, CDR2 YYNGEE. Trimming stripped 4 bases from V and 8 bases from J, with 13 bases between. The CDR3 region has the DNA TGTGCCAGCAGCCTCACTAGTGTCGATGAGCAGTTCTTC. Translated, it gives CASSLTSVDEQFF.

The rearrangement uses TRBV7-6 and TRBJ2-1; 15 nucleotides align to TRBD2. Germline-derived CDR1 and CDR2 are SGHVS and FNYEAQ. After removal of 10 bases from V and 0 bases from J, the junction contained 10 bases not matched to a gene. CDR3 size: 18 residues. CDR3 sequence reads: CATSPGLAGGSSYNEQFF. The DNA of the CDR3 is TGTGCCACCTCCCCGGGACTAGCGGGAGGTAGCTCCTACAATGAGCAGTTCTTC. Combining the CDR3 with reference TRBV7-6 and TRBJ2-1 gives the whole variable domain GAGVSQSPRYKVTKRGQDVALRCDPISGHVSLYWYRQALGQGPEFLTYFNYEAQQDKSGLPNDRFSAERPEGSISTLTIQRTEQRDSAMYRCATSPGLAGGSSYNEQFFGPGTRLTVL.

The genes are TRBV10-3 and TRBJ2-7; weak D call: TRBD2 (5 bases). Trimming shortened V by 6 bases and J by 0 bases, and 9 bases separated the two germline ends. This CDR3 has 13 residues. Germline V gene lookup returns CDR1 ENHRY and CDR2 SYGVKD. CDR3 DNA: TGTGCCATCAGCGAGGGTGACTCCTACGAGCAGTACTTC. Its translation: CAISEGDSYEQYF.

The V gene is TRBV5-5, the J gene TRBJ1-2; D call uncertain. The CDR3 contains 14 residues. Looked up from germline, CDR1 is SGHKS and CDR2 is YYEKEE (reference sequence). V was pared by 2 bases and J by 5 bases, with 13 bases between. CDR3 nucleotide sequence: TGTGCCAGCAGCTTTGGGAACCCGCCTTATGGCTACACCTTC. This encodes CASSFGNPPYGYTF.

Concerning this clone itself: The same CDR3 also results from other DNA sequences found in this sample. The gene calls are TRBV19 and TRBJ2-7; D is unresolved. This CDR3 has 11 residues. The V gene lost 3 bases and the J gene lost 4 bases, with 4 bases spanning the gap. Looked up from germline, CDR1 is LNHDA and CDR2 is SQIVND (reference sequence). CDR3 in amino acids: CASSIGYEQYF. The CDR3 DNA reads TGTGCCAGTAGTATTGGTTACGAGCAGTACTTC.

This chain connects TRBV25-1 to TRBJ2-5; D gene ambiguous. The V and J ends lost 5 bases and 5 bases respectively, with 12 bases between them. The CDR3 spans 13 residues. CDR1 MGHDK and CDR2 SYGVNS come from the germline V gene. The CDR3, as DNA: TGTGCCAGCAGTCCTCCTTGGGGTGAGACCCAGTACTTC. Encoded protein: CASSPPWGETQYF.

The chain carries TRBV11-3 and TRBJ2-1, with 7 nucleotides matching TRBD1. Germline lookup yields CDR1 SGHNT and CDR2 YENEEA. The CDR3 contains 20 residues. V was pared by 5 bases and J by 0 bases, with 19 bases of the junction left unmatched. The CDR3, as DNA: TGTGCCAGCAGCCCCTTCCGACAGGGCCTCGCGGCGGGCTCCTACAATGAGCAGTTCTTC. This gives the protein CASSPFRQGLAAGSYNEQFF. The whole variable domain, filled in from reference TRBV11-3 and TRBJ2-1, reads EAGVVQSPRYKIIEKKQPVAFWCNPISGHNTLYWYLQNLGQGPELLIRYENEEAVDDSQLPKDRFSAERLKGVDSTLKIQPAELGDSAVYLCASSPFRQGLAAGSYNEQFFGPGTRLTVL.

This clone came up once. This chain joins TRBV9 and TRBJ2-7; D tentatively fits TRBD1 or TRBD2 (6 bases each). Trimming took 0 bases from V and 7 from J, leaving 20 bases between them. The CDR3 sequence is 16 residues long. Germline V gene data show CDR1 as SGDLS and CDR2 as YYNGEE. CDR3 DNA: TGTGCCAGCAGCGTAGGTTGGGGGGCGCAGACGGGTGAGCAGTACTTC. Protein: CASSVGWGAQTGEQYF.

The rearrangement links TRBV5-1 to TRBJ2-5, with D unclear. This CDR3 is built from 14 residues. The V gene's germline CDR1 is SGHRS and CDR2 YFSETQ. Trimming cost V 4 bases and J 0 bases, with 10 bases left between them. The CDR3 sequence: CASSNSEYQETQYF. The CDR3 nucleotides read TGCGCCAGCAGCAATTCCGAGTACCAAGAGACCCAGTACTTC.

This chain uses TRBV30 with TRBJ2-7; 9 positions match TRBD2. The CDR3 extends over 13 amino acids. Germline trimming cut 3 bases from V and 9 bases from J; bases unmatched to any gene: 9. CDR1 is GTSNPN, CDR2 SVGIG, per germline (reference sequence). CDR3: CAWSSVAGVAQYF. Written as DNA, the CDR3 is TGTGCCTGGAGCTCCGTAGCGGGAGTTGCGCAGTACTTC.

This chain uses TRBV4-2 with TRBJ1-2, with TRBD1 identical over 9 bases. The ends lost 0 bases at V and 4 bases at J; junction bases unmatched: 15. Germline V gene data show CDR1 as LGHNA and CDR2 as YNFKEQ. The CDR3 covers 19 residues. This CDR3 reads CASSQEVHQGTGLFYGYTF. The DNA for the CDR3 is TGTGCCAGCAGCCAAGAGGTCCATCAGGGGACAGGGCTATTCTATGGCTACACCTTC.

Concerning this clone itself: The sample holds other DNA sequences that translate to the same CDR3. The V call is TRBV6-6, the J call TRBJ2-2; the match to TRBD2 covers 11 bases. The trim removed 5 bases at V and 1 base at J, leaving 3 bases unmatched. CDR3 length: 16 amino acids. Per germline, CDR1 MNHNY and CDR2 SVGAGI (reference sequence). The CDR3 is CASSRGTSGNTGELFF. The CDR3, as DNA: TGTGCCAGCAGTCGAGGGACTAGCGGGAACACCGGGGAGCTGTTTTTT.